The rows below give T cell receptor beta chains drawn from one sample of a study of PD-L1 blockade in urothelial cancer. Sequenced by immunoSEQ multiplex PCR; TCRdb stores in-frame clones only, minus some. The table lists approximately 50,000 clones, around 89% of them singletons. This specimen was PBMCs, taken around atezolizumab (anti-PD-L1) treatment. These receptors all stem from a man between 60 and 75 years old with urothelial cancer. CDR3s include the opening cysteine and the closing phenylalanine or tryptophan. Each record gives: V gene, CDR3 protein.

v_call: TRBV21-1
cdr3_aa: CARFQHRNCVSSYNEQFF

v_call: TRBV11-3
cdr3_aa: CASSTSGTRDSDTQYF

v_call: TRBV4-1
cdr3_aa: CASSQTASGLAGGGELFF

v_call: TRBV7-9
cdr3_aa: CASSWTPNNQETQYF

v_call: TRBV27
cdr3_aa: CASVPTGGKNTEAFF

v_call: TRBV19
cdr3_aa: CASSQVLRHNTIYF

v_call: TRBV6-5
cdr3_aa: CASSYSIKGNQPQHF

v_call: TRBV6-1
cdr3_aa: CASSLEGLNTEAFF

v_call: TRBV28
cdr3_aa: CASSDYRGEQYF

v_call: TRBV10-2
cdr3_aa: CASSLTRLNSPLHF

v_call: TRBV5-4
cdr3_aa: CASSWIAAGTYEQYF

v_call: TRBV27
cdr3_aa: CASSPPRGLSYEQYF

v_call: TRBV30
cdr3_aa: CAWSRGTETQYF

v_call: TRBV7-9
cdr3_aa: CASSLRELAYNEQFF

v_call: TRBV14
cdr3_aa: CASSQDRGNTIYF

v_call: TRBV30
cdr3_aa: CAWTGQPNQPQHF

v_call: TRBV6-6
cdr3_aa: CASSLGSGALTDTQYF

v_call: TRBV28
cdr3_aa: CASSFHSTSVTADTQYF

v_call: TRBV28
cdr3_aa: CASSPGTLAKNIQYF

v_call: TRBV6-1
cdr3_aa: CASSERTGGGSSPLHF

v_call: TRBV9
cdr3_aa: CASSGFGGGDQETQYF

v_call: TRBV11-3
cdr3_aa: CASSLVGQGGTGANVLTF

v_call: TRBV7-2
cdr3_aa: CASSLSNGGTNTGELFF

v_call: TRBV27
cdr3_aa: CASSLTGQGPQHF

v_call: TRBV11-2
cdr3_aa: CASSLGQVRYEQYF

v_call: TRBV20-1
cdr3_aa: CSAKTGLEAFF

v_call: TRBV12-5
cdr3_aa: CASGMASFATQYF

v_call: TRBV5-1
cdr3_aa: CASSSGQGRSAEAFF

v_call: TRBV5-1
cdr3_aa: CASSLDRELYEQYF

v_call: TRBV29-1
cdr3_aa: CSVGRTSGGSGTGELFF

v_call: TRBV7-9
cdr3_aa: CASSLNLGMSSYEQYF

v_call: TRBV6-5
cdr3_aa: CASSQGGDTEAFF

v_call: TRBV13
cdr3_aa: CASSPTPGLGTGELFF

v_call: TRBV27
cdr3_aa: CASRFFDRGQFF

v_call: TRBV18
cdr3_aa: CASSRDREAGYTF

v_call: TRBV5-1
cdr3_aa: CASSLAGGSETQYF

v_call: TRBV18
cdr3_aa: CASSPPDKNTEAFF

v_call: TRBV5-5
cdr3_aa: CASSLWASGGGGGETQYF

v_call: TRBV10-3
cdr3_aa: CAIETGGSGYTF

v_call: TRBV28
cdr3_aa: CASSLLTGYGYTF

v_call: TRBV28
cdr3_aa: CASSRVEAFF

v_call: TRBV19
cdr3_aa: CASSIWGGLYNEQFF